A single sample gave rise to the 22 T cell receptor beta chains below, sequenced in a study of cytomegalovirus exposure and HLA in healthy donors. Vbeta (60) and Jbeta (13) primers were used in the PCR. Profiling relied on immunoSEQ multiplex PCR, and the TCRdb table lists in-frame clones only, not all of them. The repertoire holds under 200,000 clones, with roughly 83% as singletons. Sequenced sample: PBMCs. These receptors came from a boy younger than 10 in good health and CMV-seronegative.

The chain couples TRBV4-1 to TRBJ2-1, with 14 bases lining up with TRBD2. With 0 bases clipped from V and 7 bases from J, the junction kept 14 bases outside the gene matches. Germline assignment: CDR1 MGHRA and CDR2 YSYEKL. This CDR3 contains 20 residues. This CDR3 is CASSQDKDRVGTSGRNEQFF. Written as DNA, the CDR3 is TGCGCCAGCAGCCAAGATAAGGACAGGGTCGGGACTAGCGGGAGAAATGAGCAGTTCTTC.

CDR3 loop: CVRRLAGGLYQETQYF. The DNA for the CDR3 is TGTGTCAGACGACTAGCGGGAGGGCTTTACCAAGAGACCCAGTACTTC. This rearrangement joins TRBV7-5 to TRBJ2-5; the table's D call of TRBD2 was not tested on the DNA. TRBV7-5 is annotated as a pseudogene. The CDR3 sequence is 16 residues long.

The chain links TRBV7-8 to TRBJ2-3; 7 bases are shared with TRBD2. With 3 bases clipped from V and 3 bases from J, the junction kept 9 bases outside the gene matches. This CDR3 is 16 amino acids long. Germline loops: CDR1 SGHVS, CDR2 FQNEAQ. The CDR3 loop reads CASSFLVLAATDTQYF. The DNA of the CDR3 is TGTGCCAGCAGCTTTCTCGTCCTAGCGGCAACAGATACGCAGTATTTT.

This chain connects TRBV7-2 to TRBJ1-5, with TRBD1 matching over 9 bases. Germline V CDR1 and CDR2: SGHTA, FQGNSA. There are 15 residues in the CDR3. V lost 0 bases, J lost 4 bases, and 1 base stayed unmatched. CDR3 region: CASSLAGTGNQPQHF. The CDR3, as DNA: TGTGCCAGCAGCTTAGCCGGGACAGGGAATCAGCCCCAGCATTTT. The variable domain in full, with the rest retrieved from reference TRBV7-2 and TRBJ1-5, is GAGVSQSPSNKVTEKGKDVELRCDPISGHTALYWYRQSLGQGLEFLIYFQGNSAPDKSGLPSDRFSAERTGGSVSTLTIQRTQQEDSAVYLCASSLAGTGNQPQHFGDGTRLSIL.

The chain is built from TRBV5-6 and TRBJ2-3; D not certain. Trimming stripped 4 bases from V and 4 bases from J, with 10 bases between. CDR1 SGHDT and CDR2 YYEEEE come from the germline V gene. CDR3 length equals 13 residues. The CDR3 sequence: CASSPGGADTQYF. The DNA for the CDR3 is TGTGCCAGCAGCCCCGGCGGAGCAGATACGCAGTATTTT.

The chain carries TRBV5-1 and TRBJ2-3; 8 bases agree with TRBD1. Germline-derived CDR1 and CDR2 are SGHRS and YFSETQ. J was trimmed by 7 bases and V by 0 bases; bases with no gene match: 7. The CDR3 contains 15 residues. The CDR3: CASSLETGAGYTQYF. DNA for the CDR3: TGCGCCAGCAGCTTGGAGACAGGGGCAGGTTATACGCAGTATTTT.

This chain uses TRBV4-1 with TRBJ1-6; possible D gene TRBD1, 5 bases. Germline-derived CDR1 and CDR2 are MGHRA and YSYEKL. This CDR3 is 14 amino acids long. V shed 1 base and J shed 10 bases, with 11 bases lying between them. The CDR3 sequence is CASSQGQGLSPLHF. CDR3 nucleotide sequence: TGCGCCAGCAGCCAAGGGCAGGGCTTGTCACCCCTCCACTTT.

The chain uses TRBV5-1 and TRBJ1-4; D might be TRBD1 (6 bases). Per the germline V gene, CDR1 is SGHRS and CDR2 is YFSETQ. The CDR3 spans 16 residues. V lost 2 bases to trimming and J lost 0 bases, with 11 bases between them. The CDR3: CASSFGQIATNEKLFF. The CDR3 coding sequence is TGCGCCAGCAGCTTCGGACAGATTGCAACTAATGAAAAACTGTTTTTT.

The V gene is TRBV25-1, the J gene TRBJ2-1, with TRBD1 matching over 8 bases. This CDR3 has 16 residues. CDR1 and CDR2 (germline): MGHDK, SYGVNS. Germline trimming cut 2 bases from V and 5 bases from J; bases unmatched to any gene: 8. The CDR3 here is CASSERGRGRDNEQFF. The CDR3 nucleotides are TGTGCCAGCAGTGAAAGGGGCAGGGGGCGCGACAATGAGCAGTTCTTC.

This clone showed up just once. The rearrangement uses TRBV27 and TRBJ2-7, with 7 positions matching TRBD1. From germline, CDR1 is MNHEY and CDR2 SMNVEV (reference sequence). Losses at the gene ends were 6 bases for V and 0 bases for J; bases not matched to a gene: 11. The CDR3 sequence is 16 residues long. CDR3 coding DNA: TGTGCCAGCAGAACAACGACAGGGCATTTCTCCTACGAGCAGTACTTC. As protein: CASRTTTGHFSYEQYF.

This chain uses TRBV30 with TRBJ1-2; 8 bases align to TRBD1. This CDR3 spans 12 amino acids. V trimming: 4 bases; J trimming: 3 bases; junction bases outside the gene matches: 1. Germline V gene lookup returns CDR1 GTSNPN and CDR2 SVGIG (reference sequence). The CDR3 DNA sequence: TGTGCCTGGACAGGGGGCGACTATGGCTACACCTTC. Translating it yields CAWTGGDYGYTF.

This clone has just a few counts. The chain couples TRBV5-1 to TRBJ1-2; 10 positions agree with TRBD1. Germline V gene data show CDR1 as SGHRS and CDR2 as YFSETQ. V lost 0 bases, J lost 3 bases, and 2 bases stayed unmatched. The CDR3 has 15 residues. The CDR3 sequence is CASSLVGQGDYGYTF. The DNA for the CDR3 is TGCGCCAGCAGCTTGGTAGGACAGGGGGACTATGGCTACACCTTC.

This clone has just a few counts. V and J are TRBV5-4 and TRBJ2-7; 9 positions match TRBD1. CDR1 SGHNT and CDR2 YYREEE come from the germline V gene (reference sequence). After removal of 5 bases from V and 4 bases from J, the junction contained 7 bases not matched to a gene. This CDR3 region has 14 residues. CDR3: CASRNPGQGYEQYF. The CDR3 nucleotides read TGTGCCAGCAGGAACCCGGGACAGGGATACGAGCAGTACTTC.

The chain employs TRBV5-4 and TRBJ2-3; tentatively, D is TRBD2 (6 bases). Germline-derived CDR1 and CDR2 are SGHNT and YYREEE (reference sequence). Trimming stripped 2 bases from V and 4 bases from J, with 11 bases between. This CDR3 has 14 residues. CDR3 coding DNA: TGTGCCAGCAGCTTACGGGAGAACCCAGATACGCAGTATTTT. Translated: CASSLRENPDTQYF.

Only one count was recorded for this clone. The V and J genes are TRBV2 and TRBJ2-2; 11 nucleotides agree with TRBD2. Trimming took 7 bases from V and 7 from J; bases not matched to a gene: 17. Germline lookup yields CDR1 SNHLY and CDR2 FYNNEI. The CDR3 has 18 amino acids. The CDR3 reads CASTGRASGRTWSGELFF. The CDR3 DNA reads TGTGCCAGCACCGGCCGGGCTAGCGGGAGGACATGGAGCGGGGAGCTGTTTTTT.

This sequence joins TRBV5-1 and TRBJ2-7, with D tentatively TRBD2 (6 bases). Germline-derived CDR1 and CDR2 are SGHRS and YFSETQ. The V end was cut by 4 bases, the J end by 2 bases, with 19 bases between. This CDR3 comprises 16 residues. The CDR3 region has the DNA TGCGCCAGCAGCGCCCGGGACTTGGGGGACGCCTACGAGCAGTACTTC. Its protein is CASSARDLGDAYEQYF.

The chain employs TRBV11-1 and TRBJ2-7; 9 bases agree with TRBD1. Germline loops: CDR1 SGHAT, CDR2 FQDESV (reference sequence). There are 15 residues in the CDR3. V shed 3 bases and J 3 bases; nucleotides not matched to a gene: 6. In DNA form, the CDR3 reads TGTGCCAGCAGCTTTCACCGGACAGGGGACTACGAGCAGTACTTC. As protein: CASSFHRTGDYEQYF. Variable domain in full (rest from reference TRBV11-1 and TRBJ2-7): EAEVAQSPRYKITEKSQAVAFWCDPISGHATLYWYRQILGQGPELLVQFQDESVVDDSQLPKDRFSAERLKGVDSTLKIQPAELGDSAMYLCASSFHRTGDYEQYFGPGTRLTVT.

The chain recombines TRBV5-6 with TRBJ2-1, with 10 bases fitting TRBD2. The CDR3 is made up of 15 amino acids. The germline V gene has CDR1 SGHDT and CDR2 YYEEEE. V dropped 6 bases and J dropped 5; count of bases not matched to a gene: 8. The DNA for the CDR3 is TGTGCCAGCACCGAAACTAGCGGGATCAACAATGAGCAGTTCTTC. Its protein product is CASTETSGINNEQFF.

This clone was seen just once. The rearrangement joins TRBV12-5 to TRBJ2-7, with TRBD1 as a possible D gene (6 bases). The CDR3 runs to 13 residues. Germline V gene lookup returns CDR1 LGHNT and CDR2 FRNRAP. With 7 bases removed from V and 0 bases from J, the gap between germline ends came to 10 bases. The CDR3 region has the DNA TGTGCTAGTGATGGACAGAGCTCCTACGAGCAGTACTTC. Protein: CASDGQSSYEQYF.

V is TRBV18 and J is TRBJ2-1; D may be TRBD1 (6 bases). V gave up 3 bases and J gave up 0 bases, with 12 bases separating them. Per the germline V gene, CDR1 is KGHSH and CDR2 is LQKENI. This CDR3 spans 16 amino acids. The CDR3 loop reads CASSPTGLSSYNEQFF. CDR3 DNA: TGTGCCAGCTCACCTACAGGGCTTAGCTCCTACAATGAGCAGTTCTTC.

V is TRBV5-1 and J is TRBJ2-1, with a possible D match to TRBD2 (7 bases). The CDR3 consists of 17 residues. Germline CDR1 is SGHRS and CDR2 is YFSETQ. Trimming stripped 4 bases from V and 0 bases from J, with 17 bases between. The CDR3 region has the DNA TGCGCCAGCAGCCTGGGGGCGGGGGTTAGCTCCTACAATGAGCAGTTCTTC. It is translated as CASSLGAGVSSYNEQFF.

The chain uses TRBV28 and TRBJ2-3, with 15 bases fitting TRBD2. CDR3 length equals 19 residues. With V trimmed by 4 bases and J by 1 base, 9 bases remained unmatched. Germline CDR1 and CDR2: MDHEN and SYDVKM. CDR3 nucleotides: TGTGCCAGCAGTTCCGGCCGGACTAGCGGGAGGGCCGGCACAGATACGCAGTATTTT. Amino acids: CASSSGRTSGRAGTDTQYF.